This T cell receptor (beta chain) was observed in a study of T cells in localized non-small cell lung cancer. Method: immunoSEQ multiplex PCR; TCRdb's copy keeps in-frame clones and lacks some. The table includes about 24,000 clones, 85% to 90% detected once. Remarks on this clone: Within the sample, other DNA sequences also encode this same CDR3.

This CDR3 contains 13 residues. Deletions cut 0 bases from V and 3 bases from J, with 6 bases between. The germline gives CDR1 MGHRA, CDR2 YSYEKL. J is TRBJ2-7 and V is TRBV4-1; maybe TRBD2 (5 bases). This receptor was taken from a man aged 40 to 70 with stage II lung adenocarcinoma. The source was PBMCs, collected before any cancer treatment. DNA of the CDR3: TGCGCCAGCAGCCAAGATCGGGGCTACGAGCAGTACTTC. Translation: CASSQDRGYEQYF.